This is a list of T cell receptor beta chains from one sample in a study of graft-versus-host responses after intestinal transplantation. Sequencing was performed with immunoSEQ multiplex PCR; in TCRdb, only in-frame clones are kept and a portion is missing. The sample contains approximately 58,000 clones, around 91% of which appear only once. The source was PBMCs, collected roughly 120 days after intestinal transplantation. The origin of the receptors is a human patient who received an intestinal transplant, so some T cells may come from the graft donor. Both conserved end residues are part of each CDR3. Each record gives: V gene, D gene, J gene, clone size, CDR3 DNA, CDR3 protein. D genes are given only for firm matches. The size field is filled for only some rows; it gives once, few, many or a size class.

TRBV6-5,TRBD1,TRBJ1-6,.,TGTGCCACCGGGGACAGGAGTAATTCACCCCTCCACTTT,CATGDRSNSPLHF
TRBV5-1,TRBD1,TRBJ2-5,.,TGCGCCAGCAGGCTAAACAGGGGAGAGACCCAGTACTTC,CASRLNRGETQYF
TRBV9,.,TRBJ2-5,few,TGTGCCAGCAGCGTGACAGTGGGCGGTGAGACCCAGTACTTC,CASSVTVGGETQYF
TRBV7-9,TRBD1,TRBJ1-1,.,TGTGCCAGCAGCAAGGGACAGCCAACTGAAGCTTTCTTT,CASSKGQPTEAFF
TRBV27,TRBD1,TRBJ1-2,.,TGTGCCAGCAGTTTATCCTTTCGACAGGGGAGGCTGGATGGCTACACCTTC,CASSLSFRQGRLDGYTF
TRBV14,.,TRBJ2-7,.,TGTGCCAGCAGCCAAGATCTCGGCCACGAGCAGTACTTC,CASSQDLGHEQYF
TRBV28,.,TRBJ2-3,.,TGTGCCAGCAAGGCCCACTGGCGGCCCACAGATACGCAGTATTTT,CASKAHWRPTDTQYF
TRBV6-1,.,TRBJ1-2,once,TGTGCCAGCAGTGAAAGCCCCTATGGCTACACCTTC,CASSESPYGYTF
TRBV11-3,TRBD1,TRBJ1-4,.,TGTGCCAGCAGCTTCGGACCCGGGACAGGGGACGAAAAACTGTTTTTT,CASSFGPGTGDEKLFF
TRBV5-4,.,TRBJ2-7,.,TGTGCCAGCAGCCCCACTTTGGGGAACTCCTACGAGCAGTACTTC,CASSPTLGNSYEQYF
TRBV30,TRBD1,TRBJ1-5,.,TGTGCCTGGAGTTCCGGGACAGGCGGGGATCAGCCCCAGCATTTT,CAWSSGTGGDQPQHF
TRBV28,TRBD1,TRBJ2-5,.,TGTGCCAGCAGTTTCGCCGGAACAGGGGGCCAAGAGACCCAGTACTTC,CASSFAGTGGQETQYF
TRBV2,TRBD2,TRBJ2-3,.,TGTGCCAGCAACCCCTTGCTACTAGCGACCAGCACAGATACGCAGTATTTT,CASNPLLLATSTDTQYF
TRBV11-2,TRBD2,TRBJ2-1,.,TGTGCCAGCAGCACATACGACTGGGTAGCGGGGTCCCACAATGAGCAGTTCTTC,CASSTYDWVAGSHNEQFF
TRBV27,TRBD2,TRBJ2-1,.,TGTGCCAGCAGGGTGACTAGCGCGCCCTACAATGAGCAGTTCTTC,CASRVTSAPYNEQFF
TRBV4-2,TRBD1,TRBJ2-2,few,TGTGCCAGCAGCCCCCAGGGGGCGTCCGGGGAGCTGTTTTTT,CASSPQGASGELFF
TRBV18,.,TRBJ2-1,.,TGTGCCAGCTCACCCGCAGGGGCGGCTGAGCAGTTCTTC,CASSPAGAAEQFF
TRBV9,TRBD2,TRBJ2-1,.,TGTGCCAGCAGCGTAGGTGGACTAGCGGTTTACAATGAGCAGTTCTTC,CASSVGGLAVYNEQFF
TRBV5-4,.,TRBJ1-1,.,TGTGCCAGCAGCTTGCAGGGCACCGCCACTGAAGCTTTCTTT,CASSLQGTATEAFF
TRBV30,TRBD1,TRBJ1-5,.,TGTGCCTGCTTAACAGGGGCTAGTGGCAATCAGCCCCAGCATTTT,CACLTGASGNQPQHF
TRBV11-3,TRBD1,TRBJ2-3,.,TGTGCCAGCAGCTTAGGCCAGGGGACAGGCACAGATACGCAGTATTTT,CASSLGQGTGTDTQYF
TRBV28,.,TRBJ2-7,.,TGTGCCAGCAGATCCGGGTCGGGACTTTACGAGCAGTACTTC,CASRSGSGLYEQYF
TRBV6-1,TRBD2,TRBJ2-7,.,TGTGCCAGCAGTGCCTGGGGGACTAGCAGGGAAGGCGAGCAGTACTTC,CASSAWGTSREGEQYF
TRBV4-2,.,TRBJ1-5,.,TGTGCCAGCAGCCCCGAAGTGGCAGCGAAGTATAGCAATCAGCCCCAGCATTTT,CASSPEVAAKYSNQPQHF
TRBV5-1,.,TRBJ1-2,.,TGCGCCAGCAGCTCAGACAGGTTGGGAGGCTACACCTTC,CASSSDRLGGYTF
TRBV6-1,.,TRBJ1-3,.,TGTGCCAGCCTGAAGGGGGGGGCTGGAAACACCATATATTTT,CASLKGGAGNTIYF
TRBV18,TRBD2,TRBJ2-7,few,TGTGCCAGCTCACCCCGTAGCGGGAGTGAGTACGAGCAGTACTTC,CASSPRSGSEYEQYF
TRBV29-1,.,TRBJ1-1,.,TGCAGCGTTGATTTGGGTTTTACTGAAGCTTTCTTT,CSVDLGFTEAFF
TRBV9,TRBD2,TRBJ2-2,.,TGTGCCAGCAGCGGCCCCGGTTGGGGAGGGGGGGAGCTGTTTTTT,CASSGPGWGGGELFF
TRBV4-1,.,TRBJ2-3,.,TGCGCCAGCAGCCAAGCCTACCTCCAGGGAACAGATACGCAGTATTTT,CASSQAYLQGTDTQYF
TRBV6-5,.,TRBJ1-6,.,TGTGCCAGCAGTTATCGGGGCTCCTATAATTCACCCCTCCACTTT,CASSYRGSYNSPLHF
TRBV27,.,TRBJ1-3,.,TGTGCCAGCAGTTTAGCCAGGGAGACGAACACCATATATTTT,CASSLARETNTIYF
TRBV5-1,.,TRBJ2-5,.,TGCGCCAGCAGCCTGGGACAAACTCAAGAGACCCAGTACTTC,CASSLGQTQETQYF
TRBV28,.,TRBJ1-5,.,TGTGCCAGTACAGGTCGCGATCAGCCCCAGCATTTT,CASTGRDQPQHF
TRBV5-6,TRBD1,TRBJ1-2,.,TGTGCCAGCAGCTGGGCAGGGGGCGACTATGGCTACACCTTC,CASSWAGGDYGYTF
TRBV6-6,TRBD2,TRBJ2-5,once,TGTGCCAGCAGTTACGCCCCCCAGGCGGGAGAAGAGACCCAGTACTTC,CASSYAPQAGEETQYF